Each of the 9 T cell receptor beta chains below was sequenced from the same sample in a study of shared clonotypes between healthy human individuals. Profiled with immunoSEQ multiplex PCR; TCRdb holds only in-frame clones, not every one. The data show around 2.3 million clones, around 95% seen once. Sample: naive CD4+ T cells sorted from blood. The subset is: CD45RA+ positively selected. The source of these receptors is a young man in good health.

The V and J genes are TRBV30 and TRBJ2-7; D not certain. The CDR3 loop spans 13 amino acids. V was trimmed by 0 bases and J by 7 bases, leaving 13 bases between them. Germline V gene data show CDR1 as GTSNPN and CDR2 as SVGIG (reference sequence). The CDR3 region has the DNA TGTGCCTGGAGTGTCATTTTTTACGCGGAGCAGTACTTC. It encodes CAWSVIFYAEQYF.

The chain carries TRBV7-9 and TRBJ2-7; D may be TRBD1 (5 bases). V lost 2 bases and J 5 bases, leaving 13 bases between the germline ends. Germline V gives CDR1 SEHNR, CDR2 FQNEAQ (reference sequence). There are 14 residues in the CDR3. This chain's CDR3 is CASSLSKGHDEQYF. The CDR3, as DNA: TGTGCCAGCAGCTTAAGTAAGGGGCACGACGAGCAGTACTTC.

As for this clone: An end of the junction does not agree with germline; a read error may underlie this. This chain joins TRBV6-5 and TRBJ2-7; tentatively, D is TRBD1 or TRBD2 (5 bases each). This CDR3 is built from 12 residues. CDR1 is MNHEY and CDR2 is SVGAGI in the germline V gene. This chain's CDR3 is CASSTKRARQNF. The CDR3 region has the DNA TGTGCCAGCAGCACTAAGAGGGCGCGACAGAACTTC.

This chain links TRBV19 with TRBJ2-2, with D perhaps TRBD1 (5 bases). This CDR3 comprises 13 residues. The germline V gene encodes CDR1 LNHDA and CDR2 SQIVND (reference sequence). Trimming took off 5 bases at V and 6 bases at J, with 10 bases between the two ends. This chain's CDR3 is CASSGQGPGELFF. The CDR3 coding sequence is TGTGCCAGTAGTGGGCAGGGTCCCGGGGAGCTGTTTTTT.

This clone was recorded only once. The sample carries other DNA sequences with the same CDR3. V usage is TRBV18 and J usage is TRBJ2-5; tentatively, D is TRBD1 (5 bases). The CDR3 spans 15 residues. With 2 bases removed from V and 0 bases from J, the gap between germline ends came to 10 bases. The germline V gene has CDR1 KGHSH and CDR2 LQKENI. The CDR3 DNA follows: TGTGCCAGCTCACCAGGGGCAGGGAACCAAGAGACCCAGTACTTC. This codes for CASSPGAGNQETQYF.

This clone was observed a single time. Other nucleotide sequences in the sample specify the same CDR3. This rearrangement joins TRBV6-5 to TRBJ2-7, with D tentatively TRBD2 (6 bases). Germline CDR1 and CDR2: MNHEY and SVGAGI. The germline V and J ends were trimmed by 0 bases and 4 bases, with 10 bases remaining between them. This CDR3 is 14 amino acids long. The CDR3 sequence is CASSYSGREYEQYF. The CDR3 coding sequence is TGTGCCAGCAGTTACTCAGGGCGGGAATACGAGCAGTACTTC.

This chain uses TRBV6-6 with TRBJ2-1; D gene uncertain. CDR3 length equals 13 residues. Trimming removed 6 bases at V and 2 bases at J, with 8 bases between. Germline CDR1 and CDR2: MNHNY and SVGAGI (reference sequence). CDR3 sequence reads: CASSPRTYNEQFF. The CDR3 region has the DNA TGTGCCAGCAGCCCCCGGACCTACAATGAGCAGTTCTTC.

V usage is TRBV18 and J usage is TRBJ2-7, with 15 bases fitting TRBD2. J gave up 3 bases and V 3 bases, and 6 bases lay outside the gene matches. The CDR3 sequence is 17 residues long. The germline gives CDR1 KGHSH, CDR2 LQKENI. The CDR3 bases are TGTGCCAGCTCACCCCGGACTAGCGGGAGGGCTGACTACGAGCAGTACTTC. It codes for CASSPRTSGRADYEQYF.

The V and J genes are TRBV6-5 and TRBJ2-5, with 13 nucleotides matching TRBD2. V gave up 5 bases and J gave up 5 bases; unmatched junction bases: 5. The CDR3 is made up of 15 amino acids. CDR1 MNHEY and CDR2 SVGAGI come from the germline V gene. CDR3 protein: CASSLGLAGHETQYF. CDR3 nucleotides: TGTGCCAGCAGTCTGGGACTAGCGGGACATGAGACCCAGTACTTC.